This T cell receptor beta chain was found in a study of early T cells in non-severe SARS-CoV-2 infection. Study conclusions and caveats: Private and CD4 specificities were missed by VDJdb matching, skewed to anti-spike CD8.

This clonotype was seen a handful of times. Its specificity is not known. Attachment of unique molecular identifiers to individual cDNA molecules was performed. In TCRdb, the 5' RACE reads were re-called with MiXCR into one record per CDR3 protein. Of about 80,000 distinct CDR3 sequences in the sample, roughly 4.7% are singletons; the top ten hold under 8%. Per germline, CDR1 ENHRY and CDR2 SYGVKD. This CDR3 has 15 residues. The V end was cut by 0 bases, the J end by 3 bases, with 12 bases between. The source of this sequence is an adult who was a healthcare worker with PCR-confirmed SARS-CoV-2 infection or an uninfected control (not recorded which). The chain employs TRBV10-3 and TRBJ2-7; D is perhaps TRBD1 or TRBD2 (5 bases each). This specimen consisted of whole blood, obtained at baseline. The CDR3 reads CAISESTGAFYEQYF. CDR3 in DNA: TGTGCCATCAGTGAGTCGACCGGGGCCTTCTACGAGCAGTACTTC.